This entry features one T cell receptor (beta chain) sequence. Sequencing targeted TCR beta in blood CD8+ and CD4+ T cells. This entry comes from a study of CD8 T cells in Susac syndrome. The ends were cut back, 8 bases at V and 4 bases at J, with 11 bases in the middle. The CDR3 loop spans 12 amino acids. Germline V gene sequence: CDR1 MGHDK, CDR2 SYGVNS. The RNA, about 0.45 to 1 ug, was put through reverse transcription using random hexamers. TCRdb recomputed calls from the immunoSEQ multiplex PCR reads with MiXCR, one row per CDR3 protein. In the table there are 100,000 to 150,000 distinct CDR3 sequences, over 85% of which are singletons.

The gene calls are TRBV25-1 and TRBJ1-2, with D maybe TRBD1 (5 bases). Sequencing was done on a sample of CD8+ T cells from PBMCs. The TCR was taken from a human donor with Susac syndrome. CDR3 DNA: TGTGCCAGCGCCGACAGCTTCTATGGCTACACCTTC. Residues: CASADSFYGYTF.